These 31 T cell receptor beta chains originate from one sample sequenced in a study of early T cells in non-severe SARS-CoV-2 infection. One entry per CDR3 protein, called by TCRdb with MiXCR from the 5' RACE reads. Altogether fewer than 35,000 distinct CDR3 sequences are present, around 6% being singletons, with the ten largest covering 5.5% to 8%. Sequenced sample: whole blood. All receptors come from an adult who was a healthcare worker with PCR-confirmed SARS-CoV-2 infection or an uninfected control (not recorded which).

About this clonotype itself: A read error may be the cause here, since a much bigger clone is one base away. The CDR3 is CSARGPRQGLYEQYF. DNA of the CDR3: TGCAGTGCTAGAGGTCCCAGACAGGGTCTATACGAGCAGTACTTC. The chain carries TRBV20-1 and TRBJ2-7; TRBD1 matches 7 bases. Trimming removed 1 base from V and 4 bases from J; junction bases left unmatched: 10. The CDR3 contains 15 residues. Germline assignment: CDR1 DFQATT and CDR2 SNEGSKA (reference sequence).

The sample holds a few counts of this clonotype. The chain couples TRBV12-3 or TRBV12-4 to TRBJ1-5, with a possible D match to TRBD1 (6 bases). The CDR3 has 15 amino acids. The germline V and J ends were trimmed by 4 bases and 0 bases, with 10 bases remaining between them. In DNA form, the CDR3 reads TGTGCCAGCAGTTCTACAGGGATTAGCAATCAGCCCCAGCATTTT. It is translated as CASSSTGISNQPQHF.

There are a few counts of this clonotype. The V and J genes are TRBV9 and TRBJ2-7; 7 bases fit TRBD2. Losses at the gene ends were 1 base for V and 4 bases for J; bases not matched to a gene: 11. The CDR3 has 16 amino acids. The germline gives CDR1 SGDLS, CDR2 YYNGEE. The CDR3 DNA reads TGTGCCAGCAGCGTATCCGGGACTACGGGTGAATACGAGCAGTACTTC. Residues: CASSVSGTTGEYEQYF. Using reference TRBV9 and TRBJ2-7 for the parts outside the CDR3, the full variable domain is DSGVTQTPKHLITATGQRVTLRCSPRSGDLSVYWYQQSLDQGLQFLIQYYNGEERAKGNILERFSAQQFPDLHSELNLSSLELGDSALYFCASSVSGTTGEYEQYFGPGTRLTVT.

This clonotype came up many times. The chain carries TRBV28 and TRBJ2-5; TRBD2 aligns across 8 bases. Germline V CDR1 and CDR2: MDHEN, SYDVKM. V was pared by 7 bases and J by 4 bases, with 8 bases of the junction left unmatched. The CDR3 sequence is 14 residues long. The CDR3 nucleotides read TGTGCCAGCATGACGGGAGGGCCTGTAGAGACCCAGTACTTC. Its translation is CASMTGGPVETQYF. Based on the CDR3 plus reference TRBV28 and TRBJ2-5, the full variable domain is DVKVTQSSRYLVKRTGEKVFLECVQDMDHENMFWYRQDPGLGLRLIYFSYDVKMKEKGDIPEGYSVSREKKERFSLILESASTNQTSMYLCASMTGGPVETQYFGPGTRLLVL.

This clonotype has a count of ten or more. The genes are TRBV3-1 and TRBJ2-7; D is undetermined. The germline V gene has CDR1 LGHDT and CDR2 YNNKEL (reference sequence). Trimming removed 2 bases at V and 5 bases at J, with 13 bases between. This CDR3 comprises 14 residues. CDR3: CASSQWGNLDEQYF. The DNA of the CDR3 is TGTGCCAGCAGCCAATGGGGTAACCTCGACGAGCAGTACTTC.

This clonotype was recorded at least ten times. This sequence joins TRBV5-1 and TRBJ2-5; 7 nucleotides agree with TRBD1. In germline, CDR1 is SGHRS, CDR2 YFSETQ. The CDR3 is 15 residues long. V shed 5 bases, J shed 2 bases, and the junction held 9 bases outside the gene matches. The DNA for the CDR3 is TGCGCCAGCAGTCCGATGTGGGACAGTCAAGAGACCCAGTACTTC. Translating it yields CASSPMWDSQETQYF.

This clonotype was counted many times. V usage is TRBV28 and J usage is TRBJ2-2; D is unclear. Trimming shortened V by 9 bases and J by 6 bases, and 11 bases separated the two germline ends. This CDR3 is 12 amino acids long. From germline, CDR1 is MDHEN and CDR2 SYDVKM. The DNA of the CDR3 is TGTGCCAGTGACTCAAACGCCGGGGAGCTGTTTTTT. Translation gives CASDSNAGELFF. Full variable domain (rest looked up from reference TRBV28 and TRBJ2-2): DVKVTQSSRYLVKRTGEKVFLECVQDMDHENMFWYRQDPGLGLRLIYFSYDVKMKEKGDIPEGYSVSREKKERFSLILESASTNQTSMYLCASDSNAGELFFGEGSRLTVL.

V and J are TRBV18 and TRBJ2-3; D gene uncertain. Germline assignment: CDR1 KGHSH and CDR2 LQKENI. The CDR3 is made up of 16 amino acids. V was trimmed by 6 bases and J by 11 bases, leaving 27 bases between them. The CDR3 spells CASSAAASTVNSGQYF. CDR3 DNA: TGTGCCAGCTCCGCCGCCGCATCAACCGTAAACTCTGGGCAGTATTTT.

This clonotype was counted between two and nine times. The chain combines TRBV27 with TRBJ2-2; perhaps TRBD2 as D (5 bases). The V end lost 3 bases, the J end lost 1 base, and 9 bases lay between the germline ends. Per the germline V gene, CDR1 is MNHEY and CDR2 is SMNVEV (reference sequence). The length of the CDR3 is 15 residues. CDR3 nucleotide sequence: TGTGCCAGCAGTTTCCGGGGAGTGAACACCGGGGAGCTGTTTTTT. Amino acids: CASSFRGVNTGELFF.

Turning to this clonotype: This may be a read error: a much more frequent sequence differs by one nucleotide. Likely a read error: the CDR3 ends without its conserved phenylalanine or tryptophan. The chain has TRBV12-3 or TRBV12-4 and TRBJ1-1; D unresolved. The CDR3 is made up of 14 amino acids. V was shortened by 3 bases and J by 1 base, with 9 bases between the two germline ends. CDR3 nucleotide sequence: TGTGCCAGCAGTTTCCCCCCACAGAACACTGAAGCTTTCTCT. Encoded protein: CASSFPPQNTEAFS.

This clonotype was counted only a few times. The V call is TRBV20-1, the J call TRBJ1-1; 7 bases line up with TRBD1. Germline V gene lookup returns CDR1 DFQATT and CDR2 SNEGSKA (reference sequence). With V trimmed by 5 bases and J by 5 bases, 11 bases remained unmatched. CDR3 size: 14 residues. The CDR3 region has the DNA TGCAGTGCTCCCCCCCCCAGGGGGGTAACTGAAGCTTTCTTT. This sequence encodes CSAPPPRGVTEAFF.

The chain couples TRBV30 to TRBJ1-2; D unclear. CDR3 length equals 13 residues. Germline-derived CDR1 and CDR2 are GTSNPN and SVGIG (reference sequence). The ends were cut back, 5 bases at V and 8 bases at J, with 18 bases in the middle. The CDR3 sequence is CAWHTSDLRGYTF. The CDR3, as DNA: TGTGCCTGGCACACTTCGGACCTAAGGGGCTACACCTTC.

This clonotype has a count of ten or more. The V and J genes are TRBV20-1 and TRBJ2-1, with D unclear. This CDR3 contains 14 residues. CDR1 and CDR2 (germline): DFQATT, SNEGSKA (reference sequence). Deletions cut 8 bases from V and 2 bases from J, with 16 bases between. The CDR3 DNA reads as TGCAGTACCCAATCAGGCCAACCCTACAATGAGCAGTTCTTC. It codes for CSTQSGQPYNEQFF.

This clonotype was counted between two and nine times. The V gene is TRBV7-8, the J gene TRBJ2-5; D uncertain. V lost 1 base and J 7 bases, leaving 7 bases between the germline ends. The CDR3 has 12 amino acids. The germline V gene has CDR1 SGHVS and CDR2 FQNEAQ. CDR3 amino acids: CASSLVRRTQYF. In nucleotides, the CDR3 is TGTGCCAGCAGCTTAGTAAGGAGGACCCAGTACTTC.

This clonotype was picked up a small number of times. The V and J genes are TRBV28 and TRBJ2-7, with a possible D match to TRBD2 (5 bases). Germline CDR1 and CDR2: MDHEN and SYDVKM. This CDR3 is 11 amino acids long. V was pared by 3 bases and J by 5 bases, with 5 bases between. CDR3 sequence: CASSFGDEQYF. The CDR3 DNA reads as TGTGCCAGCAGTTTCGGGGACGAGCAGTACTTC. Variable domain in full (rest from reference TRBV28 and TRBJ2-7): DVKVTQSSRYLVKRTGEKVFLECVQDMDHENMFWYRQDPGLGLRLIYFSYDVKMKEKGDIPEGYSVSREKKERFSLILESASTNQTSMYLCASSFGDEQYFGPGTRLTVT.

This clonotype was seen ten or more times. The genes are TRBV11-2 and TRBJ1-6; 12 nucleotides line up with TRBD1. The CDR3 sequence is 16 residues long. Losses at the gene ends were 4 bases for V and 10 bases for J; bases not matched to a gene: 8. Germline assignment: CDR1 SGHAT and CDR2 FQNNGV. CDR3 in DNA: TGTGCCAGCAGCTCCGGGGGGACAGGGGGCCGGTCACCCCTCCACTTT. Translated, it gives CASSSGGTGGRSPLHF.

Ten or more counts support this clonotype. The chain combines TRBV10-1 with TRBJ1-5; no clear D gene. Germline V gene sequence: CDR1 WNHNN, CDR2 SYGVQD (reference sequence). Trimming removed 4 bases at V and 3 bases at J, with 7 bases between. The length of the CDR3 is 13 residues. The CDR3 DNA reads TGCGCCAGCAGTGCGAGTATCAATCAGCCCCAGCATTTT. This sequence encodes CASSASINQPQHF.

This clonotype was counted at least ten times. This chain uses TRBV7-8 with TRBJ2-3; 8 bases map to TRBD2. Germline V gene lookup returns CDR1 SGHVS and CDR2 FQNEAQ. The CDR3 sequence is 15 residues long. Trimming cost V 2 bases and J 1 base; bases outside gene matches: 2. CDR3: CASSLLTSGTDTQYF. CDR3 coding DNA: TGTGCCAGCAGCTTATTGACTAGCGGCACAGATACGCAGTATTTT.

To note about this clonotype: A read error is likely here: a far larger clone is one base away. The rearrangement joins TRBV11-2 to TRBJ2-5, with D uncertain. Germline loops: CDR1 SGHAT, CDR2 FQNNGV. CDR3 size: 11 residues. CDR3 in amino acids: CASSQQEIQYF. CDR3 in DNA: TGTGCCAGCAGCCAACAAGAGATCCAGTACTTC.

This clonotype was seen a few times. The chain carries TRBV27 and TRBJ2-6; D gene unclear. Trimming cost V 0 bases and J 1 base, with 10 bases left between them. This CDR3 is 17 amino acids long. Germline lookup yields CDR1 MNHEY and CDR2 SMNVEV (reference sequence). Here the CDR3 DNA reads TGTGCCAGCAGTTTATCGGTGCTCTCATCTGGGGCCAACGTCCTGACTTTC. Its translation: CASSLSVLSSGANVLTF.

V gene TRBV12-3 or TRBV12-4 combines with J gene TRBJ2-1; D not resolved. V was clipped by 4 bases and J by 15 bases, with 16 bases between them. The CDR3 runs 12 residues. CDR3 in amino acids: CASSSDGYSRFF. DNA for the CDR3: TGTGCCAGCAGTTCAGACGGCTATTCTCGGTTCTTC.

This clonotype was seen ten or more times. J is TRBJ1-6 and V is TRBV12-3 or TRBV12-4; 7 nucleotides align to TRBD1. J was trimmed by 10 bases and V by 4 bases; bases with no gene match: 10. CDR3 length equals 15 residues. The CDR3 coding sequence is TGTGCCAGCAGTTGGAAACAGGGGCGGGGATCACCCCTCCACTTT. This encodes CASSWKQGRGSPLHF.

This rearrangement joins TRBV4-2 to TRBJ2-7; TRBD2 matches 7 bases. This CDR3 contains 16 residues. V dropped 0 bases and J dropped 0; count of bases not matched to a gene: 5. Germline-derived CDR1 and CDR2 are LGHNA and YNFKEQ. As DNA, the CDR3 is TGTGCCAGCAGCCAAGACGCTAGCGGTGACTCCTACGAGCAGTACTTC. Translated: CASSQDASGDSYEQYF.

The sample holds many counts of this clonotype. The chain employs TRBV5-1 and TRBJ2-1, with a tentative D call TRBD2 (5 bases). Trimming shortened V by 5 bases and J by 8 bases, and 11 bases separated the two germline ends. Germline CDR1 is SGHRS and CDR2 is YFSETQ. The CDR3 extends over 12 amino acids. CDR3 in DNA: TGCGCCAGCAGAAAGACCGGGGATGAGCAGTTCTTC. Amino acid sequence: CASRKTGDEQFF.

This clonotype was seen many times. This sequence joins TRBV12-3 or TRBV12-4 and TRBJ1-1; 8 bases fit TRBD1. The junction had 3 bases not matched to a gene; V was cut back by 1 base and J by 2 bases. This CDR3 is 15 amino acids long. In nucleotides, the CDR3 is TGTGCCAGCAGTTTAGAAACAGGGGGAAACACTGAAGCTTTCTTT. Protein sequence: CASSLETGGNTEAFF.

This clonotype was observed at least ten times. J is TRBJ2-1 and V is TRBV27; 8 nucleotides agree with TRBD2. The V segment lost 1 base and the J segment 6 bases; nucleotides outside the gene matches: 5. Germline CDR1 reads MNHEY; CDR2 reads SMNVEV (reference sequence). The CDR3 runs to 15 residues. The CDR3 DNA is TGTGCCAGCAGTTTATATGCGGGAGGCGGCAATGAGCAGTTCTTC. This encodes CASSLYAGGGNEQFF.

This clonotype was seen many times. J is TRBJ2-3 and V is TRBV7-2; D is uncertain. Trimming cost V 2 bases and J 2 bases, with 8 bases left between them. Germline assignment: CDR1 SGHTA and CDR2 FQGNSA. The CDR3 extends over 14 amino acids. CDR3: CASSLSSNTDTQYF. CDR3 DNA sequence: TGTGCCAGCAGCTTATCATCTAACACAGATACGCAGTATTTT.

In this sample, this clonotype turned up many times. V is TRBV6-5 and J is TRBJ2-7, with 7 positions matching TRBD2. V trimming: 0 bases; J trimming: 9 bases; junction bases outside the gene matches: 8. Germline CDR1 reads MNHEY; CDR2 reads SVGAGI. CDR3 length: 14 amino acids. CDR3 in DNA: TGTGCCAGCAGTTACTCGGGGGAGGGCCTGTCGCAGTACTTC. Translation: CASSYSGEGLSQYF.

The chain recombines TRBV7-3 with TRBJ2-2; D possibly corresponds to TRBD1 (5 bases). The V gene's germline CDR1 is SGHTA and CDR2 FQGTGA. Trimming left V 5 bases short and J 1 base short, with 17 bases between. The CDR3 sequence is 17 residues long. CDR3 in amino acids: CASSMRKGVLNTGELFF. The CDR3 DNA follows: TGTGCCAGCAGCATGCGGAAAGGGGTCCTGAACACCGGGGAGCTGTTTTTT.

J is TRBJ2-7 and V is TRBV25-1, with D perhaps matching TRBD1 (6 bases). The CDR3 runs to 14 residues. The ends were cut back, 6 bases at V and 2 bases at J, with 14 bases in the middle. The V gene's germline CDR1 is MGHDK and CDR2 SYGVNS. The CDR3 bases are TGTGCCAGCAGCCTCAGGGGACCCCCCTACGAGCAGTACTTC. It yields the protein CASSLRGPPYEQYF.

This clonotype was seen many times. The CDR3 DNA reads as TGTGCCAGCAGCCCGGGCAGGGAGGCGTGGGGGAACACTGAAGCTTTCTTT. It translates to CASSPGREAWGNTEAFF. The chain carries TRBV5-5 and TRBJ1-1; a weak D match, TRBD1 (5 bases). Germline CDR1 reads SGHKS; CDR2 reads YYEKEE (reference sequence). Trimming took off 4 bases at V and 1 base at J, with 20 bases between the two ends. The CDR3 consists of 17 residues.